Shown below are 30 T cell receptor beta chains from a single sample sequenced in a study of blood T cell repertoires in COVID-19. Assay: immunoSEQ multiplex PCR; the TCRdb copy retains only in-frame clones and omits some. The sample holds roughly 45,000 clones, 84% seen once. Sequencing input: peripheral blood. Every receptor here comes from a man in his fifties or sixties with active COVID-19.

This sequence joins TRBV5-1 and TRBJ2-7; 7 bases are a match to TRBD1. CDR3 length: 15 amino acids. Germline V gene data show CDR1 as SGHRS and CDR2 as YFSETQ. V was clipped by 4 bases and J by 6 bases; unmatched bases: 13. The CDR3 reads CASSLHRDRPSEQYF. CDR3 coding DNA: TGCGCCAGCAGCCTTCACCGGGACAGACCCTCCGAGCAGTACTTC.

Turning to this clone: Other nucleotide sequences in the sample specify the same CDR3. The V gene is TRBV19, the J gene TRBJ2-1; maybe TRBD1 (7 bases). Trimming removed 3 bases from V and 7 bases from J, with 13 bases in between. The CDR3 is 14 amino acids. CDR1 and CDR2 (germline): LNHDA, SQIVND (reference sequence). Here the CDR3 reads CASSIAGGLNEQFF. The CDR3 region has the DNA TGTGCCAGTAGTATCGCAGGGGGGTTAAATGAGCAGTTCTTC.

The chain uses TRBV5-4 and TRBJ2-3; D gene ambiguous. V was shortened by 2 bases and J by 0 bases, with 4 bases between the two germline ends. Germline-derived CDR1 and CDR2 are SGHNT and YYREEE (reference sequence). The CDR3 runs 13 residues. CDR3 region: CASSFSSTDTQYF. CDR3 bases: TGTGCCAGCAGCTTTAGTAGCACAGATACGCAGTATTTT.

The chain is built from TRBV5-5 and TRBJ1-2, with D unclear. V lost 0 bases to trimming and J lost 8 bases, with 17 bases between them. The CDR3 runs 15 residues. The V gene's germline CDR1 is SGHKS and CDR2 YYEKEE (reference sequence). The DNA for the CDR3 is TGTGCCAGCAGCTTGGTTTTGGCCGTTGGGCGAGGCTACACCTTC. This encodes CASSLVLAVGRGYTF.

The genes are TRBV7-2 and TRBJ2-7; D gene unclear. The CDR3 contains 15 residues. V was clipped by 4 bases and J by 5 bases, with 18 bases between them. The V gene's germline CDR1 is SGHTA and CDR2 FQGNSA. CDR3 coding DNA: TGTGCCAGCAGCTCTGCGCTCTCATCCTCTCACGAGCAGTACTTC. This translates into CASSSALSSSHEQYF.

The rearrangement joins TRBV7-9 to TRBJ2-3; D perhaps matches TRBD2 (6 bases). Deletions cut 4 bases from V and 2 bases from J, with 13 bases between. The length of the CDR3 is 15 residues. CDR1 is SEHNR, CDR2 FQNEAQ, per germline (reference sequence). CDR3 in amino acids: CASSSRRDFTDTQYF. The CDR3 DNA follows: TGTGCCAGCAGCTCACGACGGGACTTCACAGATACGCAGTATTTT.

This chain connects TRBV1 to TRBJ2-1; the table's D call, TRBD2, has no DNA check behind it. TRBV1 is a pseudogene. CDR3 length: 19 amino acids. The CDR3 loop reads CTSSQDELAGGSSYNEQFF. The CDR3 DNA reads TGCACCAGCAGCCAAGATGAACTAGCGGGGGGCTCTTCCTACAATGAGCAGTTCTTC.

This rearrangement joins TRBV3-1 (or the pseudogene TRBV3-2) to TRBJ2-3, with 8 nucleotides matching TRBD2. After removal of 4 bases from V and 2 bases from J, the junction contained 5 bases not matched to a gene. The CDR3 is made up of 15 amino acids. Germline CDR1 reads LGHDT; CDR2 reads YNNKEL (reference sequence). The CDR3 reads CASSRLAGNTDTQYF. The CDR3 DNA is TGTGCCAGCAGCCGTCTAGCGGGCAACACAGATACGCAGTATTTT.

The gene calls are TRBV5-1 and TRBJ2-1; TRBD1 matches at 8 bases. The germline gives CDR1 SGHRS, CDR2 YFSETQ. CDR3 length: 15 amino acids. V dropped 4 bases and J dropped 2; count of bases not matched to a gene: 5. CDR3 sequence reads: CASSVDRGTYNEQFF. CDR3 coding DNA: TGCGCCAGCAGCGTAGACAGGGGAACCTACAATGAGCAGTTCTTC.

The chain carries TRBV5-5 and TRBJ1-6; D is undetermined. V dropped 2 bases and J dropped 11 bases, with 14 bases sitting between them. This CDR3 spans 14 amino acids. The V gene's germline CDR1 is SGHKS and CDR2 YYEKEE (reference sequence). The DNA for the CDR3 is TGTGCCAGCAGCTTTGGATCCATGGAGACACCCCTCCACTTT. This sequence encodes CASSFGSMETPLHF.

A single count supports this clone. The J gene is TRBJ2-5, the V gene TRBV7-8, with D uncertain. The CDR3 sequence is 13 residues long. V was shortened by 7 bases and J by 0 bases, with 9 bases between the two germline ends. Germline lookup yields CDR1 SGHVS and CDR2 FQNEAQ. CDR3 bases: TGTGCCAGCAACGTCAGGAACCAAGAGACCCAGTACTTC. Amino acid sequence: CASNVRNQETQYF.

V is TRBV6-1 and J is TRBJ2-5; a possible D gene is TRBD1 (6 bases). Per the germline V gene, CDR1 is MNHNS and CDR2 is SASEGT. The V and J ends lost 2 bases and 5 bases respectively, with 12 bases between them. The CDR3 length is 14 residues. Here the CDR3 DNA reads TGTGCCAGCAGTGAACAAGGGGGAAGGGAGACCCAGTACTTC. Encoded protein: CASSEQGGRETQYF.

This clone appeared once. V usage is TRBV6-5 and J usage is TRBJ2-1, with a tentative D call TRBD1 (5 bases). V lost 9 bases, J lost 10 bases, and 22 bases lay in between. The CDR3 spans 14 residues. Looked up from germline, CDR1 is MNHEY and CDR2 is SVGAGI. CDR3 sequence reads: CASGFVDRALEQFF. Written as DNA, the CDR3 is TGTGCCAGTGGGTTTGTAGACAGAGCATTGGAGCAGTTCTTC.

The J gene is TRBJ2-4, the V gene TRBV10-1; 10 bases align to TRBD1. In germline, CDR1 is WNHNN, CDR2 SYGVQD (reference sequence). V gave up 5 bases and J gave up 0 bases; unmatched junction bases: 10. The CDR3 loop spans 18 amino acids. The chain's CDR3 is CASSPGQGSSLAKNIQYF. The CDR3 bases are TGCGCCAGCAGTCCGGGACAGGGGTCTTCTCTAGCCAAAAACATTCAGTACTTC.

The chain carries TRBV6-6 and TRBJ2-3; 7 bases fit TRBD2. In germline, CDR1 is MNHNY, CDR2 SVGAGI (reference sequence). Trimming took 6 bases from V and 2 from J; bases not matched to a gene: 2. This CDR3 has 13 residues. CDR3 in amino acids: CASRREPTDTQYF. In nucleotides, the CDR3 is TGTGCCAGCAGGCGGGAGCCCACAGATACGCAGTATTTT.

There are a few counts of this clone. CDR3 region: CATSRWEGGREQYF. In nucleotides, the CDR3 is TGTGCCACCAGCAGATGGGAGGGGGGGCGTGAGCAGTACTTC. V is TRBV15 and J is TRBJ2-7, with D tentatively TRBD2 (7 bases). Germline CDR1 reads LNHNV; CDR2 reads YYDKDF (reference sequence). The CDR3 consists of 14 residues. The V gene lost 2 bases and the J gene lost 7 bases, with 15 bases spanning the gap.

The gene calls are TRBV7-2 and TRBJ1-2, with a possible D match to TRBD1 (5 bases). With 4 bases removed from V and 4 bases from J, the gap between germline ends came to 13 bases. The CDR3 is 14 residues long. CDR1 is SGHTA, CDR2 FQGNSA, per germline. The CDR3 nucleotides are TGTGCCAGCAGCTCCGCGGGGCAGATCTATGGCTACACCTTC. Protein product: CASSSAGQIYGYTF.

This sequence joins TRBV6-5 and TRBJ1-5, with D possibly TRBD1 on 6 matching bases. This CDR3 has 14 residues. Germline values: CDR1 MNHEY, CDR2 SVGAGI. The ends were cut back, 11 bases at V and 3 bases at J, with 17 bases in the middle. The CDR3 region is CAGNSGVPNQPQHF. CDR3 in DNA: TGTGCCGGGAATTCAGGGGTACCCAATCAGCCCCAGCATTTT.

J is TRBJ1-2 and V is TRBV5-1; a possible D gene is TRBD1 (6 bases). CDR3 length equals 12 residues. Deletions cut 2 bases from V and 6 bases from J, with 8 bases between. CDR1 is SGHRS, CDR2 YFSETQ, per germline. CDR3 nucleotides: TGCGCCAGCAGCTTTGCAGGGGATGGCTACACCTTC. This codes for CASSFAGDGYTF.

V is TRBV2 and J is TRBJ2-5; no clear D gene. CDR1 is SNHLY and CDR2 is FYNNEI in the germline V gene. The V end was cut by 1 base, the J end by 4 bases, with 16 bases between. This CDR3 has 16 residues. CDR3 region: CASSEGPSLVRETQYF. The CDR3 DNA sequence: TGTGCCAGCAGTGAAGGCCCTAGTCTAGTTAGAGAGACCCAGTACTTC.

The chain recombines TRBV3-1 (or the pseudogene TRBV3-2) with TRBJ1-4; no firm D call. This CDR3 is 12 amino acids long. The V gene lost 0 bases and the J gene lost 8 bases, with 4 bases spanning the gap. The V gene's germline CDR1 is LGHDT and CDR2 YNNKEL (reference sequence). The CDR3 spells CASSQDREKLFF. The CDR3 DNA follows: TGTGCCAGCAGCCAAGATCGGGAAAAACTGTTTTTT.

The J gene is TRBJ1-2, the V gene TRBV5-1, with unresolved D. This CDR3 is 13 amino acids long. From germline, CDR1 is SGHRS and CDR2 YFSETQ. V lost 7 bases and J 8 bases, leaving 18 bases between the germline ends. This CDR3 reads CASGEQRSKGYTF. DNA for the CDR3: TGCGCCAGCGGGGAACAGCGGAGTAAGGGCTACACCTTC.

This clone was seen a single time. V and J are TRBV28 and TRBJ2-5; TRBD2 agrees at 11 bases. The CDR3 loop spans 17 amino acids. V lost 6 bases to trimming and J lost 0 bases; unmatched junction nucleotides: 9. The V gene's germline CDR1 is MDHEN and CDR2 SYDVKM. The DNA for the CDR3 is TGTGCCAGCAGCAGACTAGCGGGGACTCCTTACCAAGAGACCCAGTACTTC. Amino acids: CASSRLAGTPYQETQYF.

The chain has TRBV7-9 and TRBJ2-3, with 7 bases identical to TRBD1. The germline gives CDR1 SEHNR, CDR2 FQNEAQ (reference sequence). This CDR3 region has 15 residues. V lost 5 bases and J lost 1; bases outside the gene matches: 6. CDR3: CASSLRDRGTDTQYF. The DNA of the CDR3 is TGTGCCAGCAGCCTCCGGGACAGAGGCACAGATACGCAGTATTTT.

The rearrangement links TRBV7-9 to TRBJ1-4; D not resolved. The CDR3 runs 17 residues. The V end lost 4 bases, the J end lost 3 bases, and 18 bases lay between the germline ends. Germline loops: CDR1 SEHNR, CDR2 FQNEAQ (reference sequence). The CDR3 protein is CASSSPVVRVANEKLFF. CDR3 coding DNA: TGTGCCAGCAGCTCCCCGGTGGTGAGGGTTGCTAATGAAAAACTGTTTTTT. The variable domain in full, with the rest retrieved from reference TRBV7-9 and TRBJ1-4, is DTGVSQNPRHKITKRGQNVTFRCDPISEHNRLYWYRQTLGQGPEFLTYFQNEAQLEKSRLLSDRFSAERPKGSFSTLEIQRTEQGDSAMYLCASSSPVVRVANEKLFFGSGTQLSVL.

This clone occurred once. The chain combines TRBV5-1 with TRBJ1-6, with 9 positions matching TRBD1. This CDR3 has 15 residues. Per germline, CDR1 SGHRS and CDR2 YFSETQ. V dropped 4 bases and J dropped 8; count of bases not matched to a gene: 7. CDR3 amino acids: CASSGGQGLDSPLHF. CDR3 nucleotide sequence: TGCGCCAGCAGCGGGGGACAGGGTTTGGATTCACCCCTCCACTTT.

The rearrangement links TRBV2 to TRBJ1-3; D is unresolved. The germline V and J ends were trimmed by 3 bases and 4 bases, with 16 bases remaining between them. The CDR3 consists of 16 residues. The germline V gene has CDR1 SNHLY and CDR2 FYNNEI. In nucleotides, the CDR3 is TGTGCCAGCAGTGAGACTGGCGGCGGGCCCGGAAACACCATATATTTT. Its protein is CASSETGGGPGNTIYF.

The sample holds a few counts of this clone. The genes are TRBV7-6 and TRBJ1-5; 12 nucleotides align to TRBD1. J gave up 3 bases and V 5 bases, and 5 bases lay outside the gene matches. Germline values: CDR1 SGHVS, CDR2 FNYEAQ. CDR3 size: 16 residues. As DNA, the CDR3 is TGTGCCAGCAGCCTTGGGACAGGGGGCTACAATCAGCCCCAGCATTTT. It codes for CASSLGTGGYNQPQHF.

The chain couples TRBV6-5 to TRBJ2-7; 9 nucleotides agree with TRBD1. The germline gives CDR1 MNHEY, CDR2 SVGAGI. With 6 bases clipped from V and 3 bases from J, the junction kept 0 bases outside the gene matches. The CDR3 covers 12 residues. Written as DNA, the CDR3 is TGTGCCAGCAGGGGACAGGGCTACGAGCAGTACTTC. Translating gives CASRGQGYEQYF.

The chain has TRBV27 and TRBJ2-3, with 11 bases matching TRBD2. Germline assignment: CDR1 MNHEY and CDR2 SMNVEV (reference sequence). The CDR3 has 19 amino acids. With V trimmed by 7 bases and J by 2 bases, 17 bases remained unmatched. The chain's CDR3 is CASKFLGLAGGSATDTQYF. In DNA form, the CDR3 reads TGTGCCAGCAAGTTCCTGGGGTTAGCGGGGGGGTCGGCCACAGATACGCAGTATTTT.